What follows is one T cell receptor (beta chain) and its context. Its antigen remains unknown. The entry originates in a study of cytomegalovirus exposure and HLA in healthy donors. On the study more broadly: Out of around 360 genotyped donors, approximately 84% belonged to the Caucasian-associated ancestry cluster. General study results and limits: Prediction of most subjects' HLA-A and HLA-B alleles by TCR beta sequences was reportedly accurate. Specificity of a few CMV-associated chains for CMV antigens was verified in vitro.

The PCR used 60 Vbeta and 13 Jbeta primers. Profiled with immunoSEQ multiplex PCR; TCRdb holds only in-frame clones, not every one. The profile shows 150,000 to 200,000 clones, roughly 80% of them singletons. CDR1 and CDR2 (germline): SGDLS, YYNGEE. J gave up 1 base and V 3 bases, and 5 bases lay outside the gene matches. The CDR3 sequence is 16 residues long. This clonotype was sampled from a woman between 18 and 29 years old in good health and CMV-seronegative. The chain has TRBV9 and TRBJ2-3; 10 bases match TRBD2. Sequencing was performed on PBMCs. The CDR3 DNA reads TGTGCCAGCAGCGGGCGACTAGCGGGCCGCACAGATACGCAGTATTTT. It is translated as CASSGRLAGRTDTQYF.